This entry lists 22 T cell receptor beta chains sequenced from one sample in a study of blood T cells in healthy people across ages. Together with a sample-barcoded 5' primer, a J-beta primer mix was included in a second PCR lasting roughly 6 to 12 cycles. TCRdb independently ran MiXCR on the 5' RACE reads; one entry per CDR3 protein. In the table there are some 1,500,000 distinct CDR3 sequences, less than 45% of which are singletons. Sequencing was done on a sample of blood. These receptors came from a woman younger than 35 in good health.

V gene TRBV20-1 combines with J gene TRBJ2-1, with 7 nucleotides matching TRBD2. After removal of 0 bases from V and 5 bases from J, the junction contained 7 bases not matched to a gene. The CDR3 sequence is 15 residues long. Germline-derived CDR1 and CDR2 are DFQATT and SNEGSKA (reference sequence). In DNA, the CDR3 is TGCAGTGCTAGAGAGGGGCCTAGCGGTAACAATGAGCAGTTCTTC. Its translation: CSAREGPSGNNEQFF.

The J gene is TRBJ2-5, the V gene TRBV6-2 or TRBV6-3; tentative D call: TRBD2 (5 bases). Trimming cost V 7 bases and J 2 bases, with 11 bases left between them. CDR1 is MNHEY and CDR2 is SVGEGT in the germline V gene. There are 13 residues in the CDR3. This CDR3 reads CASNPAEQETQYF. The CDR3 DNA reads TGTGCCAGCAATCCAGCGGAACAAGAGACCCAGTACTTC.

CDR3 sequence (DNA): TGCAGTGCTCATCTAAGAACGGCCTACAATGAGCAGTTCTTC. Residues: CSAHLRTAYNEQFF. The chain links TRBV20-1 to TRBJ2-1, with D hard to call. Trimming stripped 5 bases from V and 2 bases from J, with 13 bases between. The germline V gene has CDR1 DFQATT and CDR2 SNEGSKA (reference sequence). The CDR3 loop spans 14 amino acids.

The chain has TRBV7-3 and TRBJ1-5, with a tentative D call TRBD1 (5 bases). The germline CDR1 and CDR2 sequences are SGHTA and FQGTGA. The V gene lost 1 base and the J gene lost 3 bases, with 19 bases spanning the gap. CDR3 length equals 18 residues. This CDR3 is CASSLRDAGQAHNQPQHF. The CDR3 nucleotides read TGTGCCAGCAGCTTAAGGGATGCAGGGCAGGCCCACAATCAGCCCCAGCATTTT.

The chain carries TRBV28 and TRBJ2-7; 10 nucleotides line up with TRBD2. Germline V gene sequence: CDR1 MDHEN, CDR2 SYDVKM. This CDR3 comprises 15 residues. V gave up 6 bases and J gave up 6 bases; unmatched junction bases: 11. CDR3 bases: TGTGCCAGCAGCCAGCCTAGCGGGAGCCTAAGCGAGCAGTACTTC. Its protein is CASSQPSGSLSEQYF.

This rearrangement joins TRBV7-2 to TRBJ2-7; D may be TRBD1 (6 bases). Germline V gives CDR1 SGHTA, CDR2 FQGNSA. V lost 5 bases to trimming and J lost 7 bases, with 18 bases between them. This CDR3 has 14 amino acids. This CDR3 reads CASSPRGRGNEQYF. The DNA of the CDR3 is TGTGCCAGCAGCCCGAGGGGCAGGGGCAATGAGCAGTACTTC. The variable domain in full, completed from reference TRBV7-2 and TRBJ2-7, reads GAGVSQSPSNKVTEKGKDVELRCDPISGHTALYWYRQSLGQGLEFLIYFQGNSAPDKSGLPSDRFSAERTGGSVSTLTIQRTQQEDSAVYLCASSPRGRGNEQYFGPGTRLTVT.

This chain joins TRBV11-2 and TRBJ2-3, with a weak D call TRBD2 (6 bases). The CDR3 length is 14 residues. Trimming shortened V by 7 bases and J by 3 bases, and 14 bases separated the two germline ends. Germline V gives CDR1 SGHAT, CDR2 FQNNGV. The CDR3 coding sequence is TGTGCCAGCACCTTCGGGGGTCGGACAGATACGCAGTATTTT. Protein: CASTFGGRTDTQYF.

The rearrangement uses TRBV29-1 and TRBJ1-2; 7 nucleotides line up with TRBD1. The germline V gene has CDR1 SQVTM and CDR2 ANQGSEA. J gave up 6 bases and V 6 bases, and 10 bases lay outside the gene matches. This CDR3 is 13 amino acids long. This chain's CDR3 is CSVDWGTDHGYTF. The CDR3 DNA follows: TGCAGCGTGGATTGGGGGACAGATCATGGCTACACCTTC.

As regards this clonotype: Relative to the germline gene, one junction end is altered; a read error may explain this. The CDR3 DNA reads as TGTGCCGGCAGCCAAGAAGGAACGGGGGCCGTAGAGACCCAGTACTTC. Amino acids: CAGSQEGTGAVETQYF. The chain couples TRBV3-1 to TRBJ2-5; D possibly uses TRBD1 or TRBD2 (6 bases each). Germline CDR1 reads LGHDT; CDR2 reads YNNKEL (reference sequence). This CDR3 comprises 16 residues.

The genes are TRBV28 and TRBJ2-1, with 10 bases that match TRBD2. The CDR3 is 14 amino acids. Trimming removed 7 bases from V and 9 bases from J; junction bases left unmatched: 9. Germline V gives CDR1 MDHEN, CDR2 SYDVKM. The CDR3: CASIGTGLASEQFF. Here the CDR3 DNA reads TGTGCCAGCATCGGTACGGGACTAGCGAGTGAGCAGTTCTTC.

The CDR3 DNA is TGTGCCAGCAGCAAGGGACTCCGCAATGAGCAGTTCTTC. This gives the protein CASSKGLRNEQFF. V gene TRBV13 combines with J gene TRBJ2-1; D perhaps matches TRBD2 (6 bases). There are 13 residues in the CDR3. The V end lost 5 bases, the J end lost 6 bases, and 11 bases lay between the germline ends. The germline CDR1 and CDR2 sequences are PRHDT and FYEKMQ (reference sequence).

This chain connects TRBV4-1 to TRBJ2-5; 8 bases agree with TRBD2. TRBJ2-7 explains the end of the DNA better; the J call may be wrong. The germline gives CDR1 MGHRA, CDR2 YSYEKL. The CDR3 length is 16 residues. This CDR3 reads CASSQDRGSGDYEQYF. CDR3 sequence (DNA): TGCGCCAGCAGCCAAGATCGGGGTAGCGGGGATTACGAGCAGTACTTC.

This chain links TRBV7-9 with TRBJ1-5, with a tentative D call TRBD1 (6 bases). V lost 1 base, J lost 11 bases, and 9 bases lay in between. The CDR3 extends over 12 amino acids. Germline CDR1 SEHNR, CDR2 FQNEAQ (reference sequence). The CDR3 DNA sequence: TGTGCCAGCAGCTTAGACAGGGAAGCCCAGCATTTT. This gives the protein CASSLDREAQHF.

This rearrangement joins TRBV6-5 to TRBJ1-1; D gene unclear. The CDR3 loop spans 13 amino acids. V lost 2 bases and J lost 6, with 10 bases in between. The germline gives CDR1 MNHEY, CDR2 SVGAGI. The DNA for the CDR3 is TGTGCCAGCAGTTACAGGATGACGGCTGAAGCTTTCTTT. As protein: CASSYRMTAEAFF.

V usage is TRBV29-1 and J usage is TRBJ1-2, with TRBD1 matching over 7 bases. The V gene's germline CDR1 is SQVTM and CDR2 ANQGSEA. The CDR3 loop spans 13 amino acids. Trimming took 4 bases from V and 8 from J; bases not matched to a gene: 10. As DNA, the CDR3 is TGCAGCGTTGGCCCCGACAGGGACCACGGCTACACCTTC. This gives the protein CSVGPDRDHGYTF. Combining the CDR3 with reference TRBV29-1 and TRBJ1-2 gives the whole variable domain SAVISQKPSRDICQRGTSLTIQCQVDSQVTMMFWYRQQPGQSLTLIATANQGSEATYESGFVIDKFPISRPNLTFSTLTVSNMSPEDSSIYLCSVGPDRDHGYTFGSGTRLTVV.

The chain links TRBV5-1 to TRBJ2-1; unclear D gene. Germline lookup yields CDR1 SGHRS and CDR2 YFSETQ. V lost 0 bases and J 8 bases, leaving 9 bases between the germline ends. This CDR3 is 13 amino acids long. The CDR3 sequence: CASSLASKHEQFF. The DNA of the CDR3 is TGCGCCAGCAGCTTGGCCAGCAAGCATGAGCAGTTCTTC.

CDR3: CASSVGASGSRDEQFF. The CDR3 DNA follows: TGTGCCAGCAGCGTAGGGGCTAGCGGGAGCCGGGATGAGCAGTTCTTC. V and J are TRBV9 and TRBJ2-1; 10 positions agree with TRBD2. The J segment lost 8 bases and the V segment lost 0 bases, leaving 8 bases of the junction unmatched. In germline, CDR1 is SGDLS, CDR2 YYNGEE. CDR3 length: 16 residues.

V gene TRBV28 combines with J gene TRBJ2-1; 8 bases map to TRBD2. Germline V lookup: CDR1 MDHEN, CDR2 SYDVKM. V shed 3 bases and J 6 bases; nucleotides not matched to a gene: 4. The CDR3 contains 14 residues. This CDR3 reads CASSFRGLVNEQFF. CDR3 in DNA: TGTGCCAGCAGTTTTCGGGGACTAGTCAATGAGCAGTTCTTC.

J is TRBJ2-5 and V is TRBV9; 12 nucleotides agree with TRBD2. This CDR3 is built from 16 residues. Germline trimming cut 3 bases from V and 1 base from J; bases unmatched to any gene: 4. CDR1 is SGDLS and CDR2 is YYNGEE in the germline V gene. CDR3 coding DNA: TGTGCCAGCAGCGCCAAGGGACTAGCGGGCCAAGAGACCCAGTACTTC. This gives the protein CASSAKGLAGQETQYF.

This clonotype was found a few times. DNA of the CDR3: TGCAGCGTTCGACTAGCCCCAGATACGCAGTATTTT. As protein: CSVRLAPDTQYF. The rearrangement joins TRBV29-1 to TRBJ2-3; 7 nucleotides line up with TRBD2. The V and J ends lost 5 bases and 4 bases, in that order; junction bases with no gene match: 3. This CDR3 spans 12 amino acids. CDR1 is SQVTM, CDR2 ANQGSEA, per germline.

This clonotype was detected a few times. J is TRBJ2-1 and V is TRBV28; 10 positions agree with TRBD1. Germline lookup yields CDR1 MDHEN and CDR2 SYDVKM. V was pared by 6 bases and J by 5 bases, with 13 bases of the junction left unmatched. The CDR3 is 17 amino acids. As DNA, the CDR3 is TGTGCCAGCAGACACGACAGGGGGCGATCGTTTGACAATGAGCAGTTCTTC. As protein: CASRHDRGRSFDNEQFF.

V gene TRBV3-1 combines with J gene TRBJ2-7; D may correspond to TRBD1 or TRBD2 (6 bases each). This CDR3 has 13 residues. Between the trimmed V and J ends, which lost 5 bases and 5 bases, there was a span of 13 bases. Germline V gene lookup returns CDR1 LGHDT and CDR2 YNNKEL (reference sequence). The CDR3 sequence is CASSERGRNEQYF. The CDR3 coding sequence is TGTGCCAGCAGCGAAAGGGGGAGGAACGAGCAGTACTTC.